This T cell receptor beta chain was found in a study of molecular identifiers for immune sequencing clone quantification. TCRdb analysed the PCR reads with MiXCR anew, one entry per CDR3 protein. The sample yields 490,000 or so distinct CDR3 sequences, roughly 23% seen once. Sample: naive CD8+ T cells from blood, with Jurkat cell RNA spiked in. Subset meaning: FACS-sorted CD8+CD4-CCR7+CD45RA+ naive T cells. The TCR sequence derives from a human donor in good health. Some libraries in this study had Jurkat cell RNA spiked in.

The CDR3 loop reads CASSLAVANTDTQYF. The CDR3 DNA sequence: TGTGCCAGCAGCTTGGCGGTCGCTAACACAGATACGCAGTATTTT. The V gene is TRBV5-6, the J gene TRBJ2-3; D is undetermined. Germline CDR1 reads SGHDT; CDR2 reads YYEEEE. The length of the CDR3 is 15 residues. V gave up 0 bases and J gave up 2 bases, with 10 bases separating them.